These 17 T cell receptor beta chains originate from one sample sequenced in a study of blood T cell repertoires in COVID-19. Method: immunoSEQ multiplex PCR; TCRdb's copy keeps in-frame clones and lacks some. The table has under 150,000 clones, approximately 91% seen once. The sequencing sample was made of peripheral blood. The receptors were gathered from a human donor in a cohort sampled during active COVID-19.

The rearrangement links TRBV30 to TRBJ2-5, with TRBD2 matching over 11 bases. The junction had 5 bases not matched to a gene; V was cut back by 6 bases and J by 5 bases. The CDR3 spans 13 residues. Germline values: CDR1 GTSNPN, CDR2 SVGIG (reference sequence). DNA of the CDR3: TGTGCCTGCGTGACTAGCGGGGCTGAGACCCAGTACTTC. It encodes CACVTSGAETQYF.

The count of this clone is one. The rearrangement uses TRBV6-1 and TRBJ1-5; tentatively, D is TRBD1 (6 bases). V was clipped by 2 bases and J by 5 bases, with 13 bases between them. Germline V CDR1 and CDR2: MNHNS, SASEGT. This CDR3 has 15 amino acids. The CDR3 region has the DNA TGTGCCAGCAGTGAAACTACAGGGTATGATCAGCCCCAGCATTTT. Protein product: CASSETTGYDQPQHF.

This sequence joins TRBV19 and TRBJ2-3, with a tentative D call TRBD1 (5 bases). CDR1 LNHDA and CDR2 SQIVND come from the germline V gene (reference sequence). Between the trimmed V and J ends, which lost 4 bases and 2 bases, there was a span of 19 bases. There are 17 residues in the CDR3. The CDR3 DNA sequence: TGTGCCAGTAGTACGTTGACAGCCCTTGCCCTCACAGATACGCAGTATTTT. This encodes CASSTLTALALTDTQYF.

This rearrangement joins TRBV12-3 or TRBV12-4 to TRBJ1-1, with D hard to call. Deletions cut 2 bases from V and 6 bases from J, with 10 bases between. The CDR3 has 13 residues. CDR3 region: CASSLLLISEAFF. The DNA for the CDR3 is TGTGCCAGCAGTTTACTGCTAATATCTGAAGCTTTCTTT.

This clone occurred a few times. In DNA, the CDR3 is TGTGCCAGCAGCCAAGAAGCGGGGGGGACCTACAATGAGCAGTTCTTC. Protein product: CASSQEAGGTYNEQFF. The J gene is TRBJ2-1, the V gene TRBV14; 10 bases are a match to TRBD2. Germline CDR1 is SGHDN and CDR2 is FVKESK. CDR3 length: 16 amino acids. The V gene end was trimmed by 0 bases and the J gene end by 2 bases; junction bases not matched to a gene: 1.

This rearrangement joins TRBV6-5 to TRBJ2-2; weak D call: TRBD2 (5 bases). The CDR3 has 15 residues. Germline V gives CDR1 MNHEY, CDR2 SVGAGI. The ends were cut back, 2 bases at V and 5 bases at J, with 12 bases in the middle. The CDR3 loop is CASSYLAAPTGELFF. The CDR3 region has the DNA TGTGCCAGCAGTTACCTAGCAGCCCCTACCGGGGAGCTGTTTTTT.

The chain couples TRBV7-9 to TRBJ2-5; TRBD1 agrees at 7 bases. The germline V gene has CDR1 SEHNR and CDR2 FQNEAQ (reference sequence). V was pared by 4 bases and J by 5 bases, with 7 bases of the junction left unmatched. The CDR3 consists of 14 residues. CDR3 bases: TGTGCCAGCAGCTCGTCCACAGGGGAGGAGACCCAGTACTTC. Translating gives CASSSSTGEETQYF. Drawing the rest from reference TRBV7-9 and TRBJ2-5, the complete variable domain is DTGVSQNPRHKITKRGQNVTFRCDPISEHNRLYWYRQTLGQGPEFLTYFQNEAQLEKSRLLSDRFSAERPKGSFSTLEIQRTEQGDSAMYLCASSSSTGEETQYFGPGTRLLVL.

CDR3 sequence reads: CASSLTGQSGNTIYF. The CDR3 DNA reads TGTGCCAGCAGCCTCACAGGGCAGTCTGGAAACACCATATATTTT. The chain couples TRBV5-5 to TRBJ1-3; possibly TRBD1 for D (6 bases). Germline V gene data show CDR1 as SGHKS and CDR2 as YYEKEE (reference sequence). This CDR3 region has 15 residues. Trimming shortened V by 4 bases and J by 1 base, and 12 bases separated the two germline ends.

The chain has TRBV30 and TRBJ1-2, with 7 bases lining up with TRBD1. CDR3 length equals 12 residues. The germline gives CDR1 GTSNPN, CDR2 SVGIG (reference sequence). The trim removed 0 bases at V and 11 bases at J, leaving 6 bases unmatched. The CDR3 coding sequence is TGTGCCTGGAGTGTAACTAGGGGGCGGTACACCTTC. Protein product: CAWSVTRGRYTF. The entire variable domain, with the rest obtained from reference TRBV30 and TRBJ1-2, is as follows: SQTIHQWPATLVQPVGSPLSLECTVEGTSNPNLYWYRQAAGRGLQLLFYSVGIGQISSEVPQNLSASRPQDRQFILSSKKLLLSDSGFYLCAWSVTRGRYTFGSGTRLTVV.

V and J are TRBV4-2 and TRBJ1-3; 11 bases fit TRBD1. CDR1 LGHNA and CDR2 YNFKEQ come from the germline V gene. The CDR3 is made up of 16 amino acids. Germline trimming cut 2 bases from V and 4 bases from J; bases unmatched to any gene: 4. The CDR3 DNA reads as TGTGCCAGCAGCCAACCGGGACAGGGGGTAGGAAACACCATATATTTT. Its protein product is CASSQPGQGVGNTIYF.

This chain connects TRBV30 to TRBJ1-4, with D perhaps TRBD1 (6 bases). The CDR3 covers 15 residues. Germline values: CDR1 GTSNPN, CDR2 SVGIG (reference sequence). Trimming cost V 3 bases and J 2 bases, with 13 bases left between them. The CDR3: CAWSRRGITNEKLFF. The DNA of the CDR3 is TGTGCCTGGAGCCGCAGGGGAATCACTAATGAAAAACTGTTTTTT.

The chain is built from TRBV6-1 and TRBJ1-5; possibly TRBD1 for D (5 bases). The V end lost 1 base, the J end lost 5 bases, and 15 bases lay between the germline ends. Germline CDR1 reads MNHNS; CDR2 reads SASEGT. The CDR3 spans 16 residues. CDR3: CASSEELGLGDQPQHF. CDR3 DNA: TGTGCCAGCAGTGAAGAACTGGGACTAGGAGATCAGCCCCAGCATTTT.

V gene TRBV7-2 combines with J gene TRBJ1-5; the D is unclear. V lost 1 base to trimming and J lost 0 bases, with 10 bases between them. CDR1 and CDR2 (germline): SGHTA, FQGNSA. The CDR3 runs 16 residues. The CDR3 region is CASSLGTAYSNQPQHF. The CDR3 coding sequence is TGTGCCAGCAGCTTAGGTACAGCCTATAGCAATCAGCCCCAGCATTTT.

This clone was found once. The V and J genes are TRBV7-2 and TRBJ1-6, with TRBD1 matching over 10 bases. The germline V gene has CDR1 SGHTA and CDR2 FQGNSA. The CDR3 length is 15 residues. V lost 5 bases and J lost 8; bases outside the gene matches: 6. CDR3 sequence (DNA): TGTGCCAGCAGCGGGCCGGGACAGGGGTATTCACCCCTCCACTTT. It codes for CASSGPGQGYSPLHF. Drawing the rest from reference TRBV7-2 and TRBJ1-6, the complete variable domain is GAGVSQSPSNKVTEKGKDVELRCDPISGHTALYWYRQSLGQGLEFLIYFQGNSAPDKSGLPSDRFSAERTGGSVSTLTIQRTQQEDSAVYLCASSGPGQGYSPLHFGNGTRLTVT.

This clone is a singleton in its sample. The chain couples TRBV28 to TRBJ2-1; 7 bases fit TRBD2. Germline V lookup: CDR1 MDHEN, CDR2 SYDVKM. The CDR3 covers 15 residues. With 5 bases clipped from V and 8 bases from J, the junction kept 12 bases outside the gene matches. In DNA form, the CDR3 reads TGTGCCAGCAGTATACTGGGGGAGCGGGACCATGAGCAGTTCTTC. The encoded protein is CASSILGERDHEQFF.

This clone was seen once. The chain uses TRBV15 and TRBJ2-3; no clear D gene. V lost 0 bases and J lost 2, with 9 bases in between. This CDR3 is built from 15 residues. Germline CDR1 reads LNHNV; CDR2 reads YYDKDF (reference sequence). Written as DNA, the CDR3 is TGTGCCACCAGCAGAGATCGGCAGGACACAGATACGCAGTATTTT. It yields the protein CATSRDRQDTDTQYF.

This clone was seen a single time. V and J are TRBV11-2 and TRBJ1-5, with D possibly TRBD1 on 6 matching bases. Between the trimmed V and J ends, which lost 4 bases and 9 bases, there was a span of 13 bases. CDR3 length: 13 amino acids. Germline V gene sequence: CDR1 SGHAT, CDR2 FQNNGV. Here the CDR3 DNA reads TGTGCCAGCAGCTCCGACAGGTTCGGGCCCCAGCATTTT. Encoded protein: CASSSDRFGPQHF.